The 24 T cell receptor beta chains below all came from one sample that was sequenced in a study of CD8+ T cells in alopecia areata (dated by TCRdb to 2016 to 2018). The time point label corresponds to: baseline before oral tofacitinib. Preparation of the library involved the immunoSEQ multiplex PCR assay. To provide template for TCR sequencing, every sample had RNA extracted and reverse transcribed into cDNA. TCRdb holds this immuneACCESS table with in-frame rearrangements only. Some clones are missing; in checked studies, unresolved V genes explain under half, and the rest has no known cause. The sample contains more than 150,000 clones, around 55% of them found a single time. Just under 20% of the sample lies in the top ten. Sequencing used CD8+ T cells sorted from blood, obtained at week 0. Every receptor here comes from a human donor with alopecia areata.

The chain uses TRBV30 and TRBJ1-1; D not certain. Germline-derived CDR1 and CDR2 are GTSNPN and SVGIG (reference sequence). The CDR3 length is 13 residues. The germline V and J ends were trimmed by 3 bases and 3 bases, with 11 bases remaining between them. The CDR3 sequence is CAWRATSYTEAFF. In DNA, the CDR3 is TGTGCCTGGAGAGCGACATCGTACACTGAAGCTTTCTTT. Together with reference TRBV30 and TRBJ1-1, the CDR3 gives the full variable domain: SQTIHQWPATLVQPVGSPLSLECTVEGTSNPNLYWYRQAAGRGLQLLFYSVGIGQISSEVPQNLSASRPQDRQFILSSKKLLLSDSGFYLCAWRATSYTEAFFGQGTRLTVV.

This clone has only one observation. The rearrangement uses TRBV30 and TRBJ1-2; tentative D call: TRBD1 (5 bases). Germline V CDR1 and CDR2: GTSNPN, SVGIG (reference sequence). The CDR3 is made up of 14 amino acids. V lost 5 bases and J 8 bases, leaving 21 bases between the germline ends. The CDR3 is CAWSEEQGRRGYTF. The DNA for the CDR3 is TGTGCCTGGTCGGAGGAGCAGGGAAGGAGAGGCTACACCTTC.

This clone was seen a few times. The rearrangement joins TRBV30 to TRBJ2-7; tentatively, D is TRBD1 (6 bases). This CDR3 comprises 12 residues. Looked up from germline, CDR1 is GTSNPN and CDR2 is SVGIG (reference sequence). V was trimmed by 2 bases and J by 4 bases, leaving 9 bases between them. CDR3 DNA: TGTGCCTGGAGTAGCACAGGGTACGAGCAGTACTTC. Residues: CAWSSTGYEQYF.

V gene TRBV4-3 combines with J gene TRBJ2-1; D may be TRBD2 (5 bases). The V end was cut by 3 bases, the J end by 9 bases, with 9 bases between. The CDR3 has 12 residues. CDR1 LGHNA and CDR2 YSLEER come from the germline V gene. The CDR3 DNA is TGCGCCAGCAGCCAGCGGAGCGGTGAGCAGTTCTTC. Its protein is CASSQRSGEQFF.

The chain has TRBV4-3 and TRBJ1-2; 7 bases agree with TRBD1. Germline CDR1 LGHNA, CDR2 YSLEER. The CDR3 loop spans 16 amino acids. V lost 4 bases to trimming and J lost 3 bases; unmatched junction nucleotides: 11. This CDR3 is CASSPKRGQADYGYTF. CDR3 sequence (DNA): TGCGCCAGCAGCCCTAAACGCGGACAGGCCGACTATGGCTACACCTTC.

The V and J genes are TRBV4-3 and TRBJ1-5; no firm D call. Germline V gene data show CDR1 as LGHNA and CDR2 as YSLEER. The V gene lost 1 base and the J gene lost 3 bases, with 7 bases spanning the gap. This CDR3 comprises 14 residues. CDR3 DNA: TGCGCCAGCAGCCAAGGCCTGGACAATCAGCCCCAGCATTTT. Amino acid sequence: CASSQGLDNQPQHF.

The chain links TRBV21-1 to TRBJ1-1. TRBV21-1 is a pseudogene. This CDR3 contains 17 residues. CDR3 sequence (DNA): TGTGCCAGCAGCGCCCTTGAGGACATCACGTCGGGGACTGAAGCTTTCTTT. Protein product: CASSALEDITSGTEAFF.

This clone was counted at least ten times. The chain joins TRBV4-1 to TRBJ1-1; 10 nucleotides align to TRBD1. This CDR3 contains 14 residues. Per the germline V gene, CDR1 is MGHRA and CDR2 is YSYEKL. The J segment lost 7 bases and the V segment lost 1 base, leaving 3 bases of the junction unmatched. The CDR3 DNA is TGCGCCAGCAGCCAAGCGACAGGGGGCCTTGAAGCTTTCTTT. Amino acids: CASSQATGGLEAFF.

The V and J genes are TRBV25-1 and TRBJ2-1; D may correspond to TRBD1 or TRBD2 (5 bases each). The CDR3 sequence is 14 residues long. Germline CDR1 is MGHDK and CDR2 is SYGVNS. The germline V and J ends were trimmed by 4 bases and 7 bases, with 14 bases remaining between them. In DNA, the CDR3 is TGTGCCAGCAGTGGGGGACGGTTTGGGAATGAGCAGTTCTTC. Translating gives CASSGGRFGNEQFF.

As regards this clone: Other nucleotide sequences from this sample produce the same CDR3. This rearrangement joins TRBV7-9 to TRBJ2-1; unclear D gene. The germline V and J ends were trimmed by 1 base and 6 bases, with 1 base remaining between them. Looked up from germline, CDR1 is SEHNR and CDR2 is FQNEAQ (reference sequence). The CDR3 covers 11 residues. In DNA form, the CDR3 reads TGTGCCAGCAGCTTAGGCAATGAGCAGTTCTTC. Amino acids: CASSLGNEQFF.

The rearrangement joins TRBV27 to TRBJ2-7, with D uncertain. Per the germline V gene, CDR1 is MNHEY and CDR2 is SMNVEV (reference sequence). The CDR3 contains 11 residues. Trimming shortened V by 8 bases and J by 6 bases, and 11 bases separated the two germline ends. The CDR3 is CASGRAPEQYF. CDR3 nucleotides: TGTGCCAGCGGAAGGGCGCCCGAGCAGTACTTC.

This clone came up many times. V is TRBV5-6 and J is TRBJ2-1; 9 bases match TRBD2. Germline-derived CDR1 and CDR2 are SGHDT and YYEEEE. Trimming took 4 bases from V and 6 from J; bases not matched to a gene: 14. CDR3 size: 17 residues. Here the CDR3 reads CASSLKPLGTSRNEQFF. Written as DNA, the CDR3 is TGTGCCAGCAGCCTAAAACCATTGGGGACTAGCCGCAATGAGCAGTTCTTC. The full variable domain, with the rest looked up from reference TRBV5-6 and TRBJ2-1, is DAGVTQSPTHLIKTRGQQVTLRCSPKSGHDTVSWYQQALGQGPQFIFQYYEEEERQRGNFPDRFSGHQFPNYSSELNVNALLLGDSALYLCASSLKPLGTSRNEQFFGPGTRLTVL.

The chain has TRBV29-1 and TRBJ2-5, with TRBD2 matching 8 bases. CDR3 length equals 14 residues. CDR1 is SQVTM and CDR2 is ANQGSEA in the germline V gene. J was trimmed by 2 bases and V by 4 bases; bases with no gene match: 6. The CDR3 DNA sequence: TGCAGCGTTGTGGAGCGGGGGCAACAAGAGACCCAGTACTTC. Protein sequence: CSVVERGQQETQYF.

The chain combines TRBV4-3 with TRBJ2-1; TRBD2 matches 10 bases. Germline trimming cut 4 bases from V and 9 bases from J; bases unmatched to any gene: 6. The CDR3 runs 14 residues. CDR1 and CDR2 (germline): LGHNA, YSLEER. CDR3: CASSPKRGGPEQFF. The CDR3 region has the DNA TGCGCCAGCAGCCCCAAGCGGGGGGGCCCTGAGCAGTTCTTC.

This clone was counted between two and nine times. This sequence joins TRBV11-2 and TRBJ1-1; D unclear. CDR1 is SGHAT and CDR2 is FQNNGV in the germline V gene. Trimming took 0 bases from V and 4 from J, leaving 3 bases between them. This CDR3 region has 12 residues. CDR3 sequence (DNA): TGTGCCAGCAGCTTAGATGTCACTGAAGCTTTCTTT. Protein sequence: CASSLDVTEAFF.

V gene TRBV23-1 combines with J gene TRBJ2-3, with D unclear. TRBV23-1 qualifies as an ORF whose function is uncertain. The CDR3 length is 14 residues. Trimming shortened V by 9 bases and J by 5 bases, and 18 bases separated the two germline ends. CDR3 DNA sequence: TGCGCCAGGGGCCTCCCCGACTCGGGAGATACGCAGTATTTT. As protein: CARGLPDSGDTQYF.

The V call is TRBV15, the J call TRBJ1-4; possibly TRBD1 for D (5 bases). Germline CDR1 reads LNHNV; CDR2 reads YYDKDF (reference sequence). This CDR3 spans 17 amino acids. The V end lost 5 bases, the J end lost 7 bases, and 23 bases lay between the germline ends. The CDR3 is CATSCVDRKHRGEKLFF. The CDR3 bases are TGTGCCACCAGCTGTGTTGACAGAAAACACCGTGGTGAAAAACTGTTTTTT.

This chain links TRBV29-1 with TRBJ1-2; 10 bases align to TRBD1. CDR3 length: 16 amino acids. V gave up 5 bases and J gave up 5 bases; unmatched junction bases: 14. Per germline, CDR1 SQVTM and CDR2 ANQGSEA. The CDR3 protein is CSVSNTGQGSSYGYTF. The CDR3 DNA follows: TGCAGCGTTTCGAATACGGGACAGGGGAGTTCGTATGGCTACACCTTC.

The chain couples TRBV29-1 to TRBJ1-2, with D tentatively TRBD1 (5 bases). The CDR3 loop spans 13 amino acids. The V gene's germline CDR1 is SQVTM and CDR2 ANQGSEA. Deletions cut 6 bases from V and 4 bases from J, with 15 bases between. CDR3: CSVRDIGSYGYTF. The CDR3 DNA sequence: TGCAGCGTCAGGGATATCGGGTCCTATGGCTACACCTTC.

CDR3 nucleotide sequence: TGTGCCAGCAGCTTAGACTCCTTTAAAGGCTCACCCCTCCACTTT. Residues: CASSLDSFKGSPLHF. The rearrangement links TRBV7-6 to TRBJ1-6; D is undetermined. Trimming shortened V by 1 base and J by 10 bases, and 14 bases separated the two germline ends. Germline loops: CDR1 SGHVS, CDR2 FNYEAQ. The CDR3 length is 15 residues.

This clone occurred a few times. The J gene is TRBJ2-7, the V gene TRBV13, with 7 bases fitting TRBD1. The CDR3 totals 14 residues. CDR1 is PRHDT, CDR2 FYEKMQ, per germline (reference sequence). Trimming at V came to 9 bases and at J to 6 bases, leaving 14 bases not matched to a gene. The CDR3 DNA reads TGTGCCAGTACAACAGGGGACGCGCCCCGCGAGCAGTACTTC. The encoded protein is CASTTGDAPREQYF.

The chain combines TRBV29-1 with TRBJ2-1, with TRBD2 identical over 11 bases. CDR1 is SQVTM, CDR2 ANQGSEA, per germline. V shed 3 bases and J 4 bases; nucleotides not matched to a gene: 2. CDR3 size: 14 residues. The CDR3 nucleotides read TGCAGCGTTGAGGGACTAGCGGTTTACAATGAGCAGTTCTTC. Translation gives CSVEGLAVYNEQFF.

This rearrangement joins TRBV7-3 to TRBJ1-6; 7 nucleotides line up with TRBD1. After removal of 6 bases from V and 7 bases from J, the junction contained 6 bases not matched to a gene. The germline V gene has CDR1 SGHTA and CDR2 FQGTGA. The CDR3 sequence is 14 residues long. The CDR3 is CASSSGGENSPLHF. For the CDR3, the DNA is TGTGCCAGCAGTTCAGGGGGGGAGAATTCACCCCTCCACTTT. The complete variable domain, with remaining parts taken from reference TRBV7-3 and TRBJ1-6, reads GAGVSQTPSNKVTEKGKYVELRCDPISGHTALYWYRQSLGQGPEFLIYFQGTGAADDSGLPNDRFFAVRPEGSVSTLKIQRTERGDSAVYLCASSSGGENSPLHFGNGTRLTVT.

This clone occurred a few times. The chain employs TRBV6-4 and TRBJ2-1, with a tentative D call TRBD2 (5 bases). The V and J ends lost 0 bases and 7 bases respectively, with 13 bases between them. Per germline, CDR1 MRHNA and CDR2 SNTAGT. The CDR3 has 15 amino acids. The CDR3 nucleotides are TGTGCCAGCAGTGACTCTGGAGGCCCGGTGAATGAGCAGTTCTTC. Its protein product is CASSDSGGPVNEQFF.